This T cell receptor beta chain was identified during a study of T cells in Graves' hyperthyroidism and ophthalmopathy. Study details: At the time of initial diagnosis and before any treatment, peripheral blood was collected.

General study points: Expanded thyroid clonotypes (above 0.001) were mostly also found in blood.

In this sample, this clonotype turned up many times. No antigen is known for it. Amplified regions were TCR beta CDR3 sequences from RNA transcripts. First-round RT-PCR targeting the TCR CDR3 was performed with the HTBI primer set. MiXCR was run by TCRdb on the multiplex PCR reads, yielding one entry per CDR3 protein. The sample has approximately 270,000 distinct CDR3 sequences; less than 15% are singletons. Patients aged 18 to 65 had newly diagnosed hyperthyroidism that had lasted under 2 months. 10 ml of fresh peripheral blood supplied the PBMCs. Material: blood. This receptor was obtained from a woman in her thirties or forties with Graves' hyperthyroidism that later progressed to Graves' ophthalmopathy.

CDR3 residues: CASSPNRGLAINEQYF. CDR3 nucleotides: TGTGCCAGTTCACCCAACCGGGGACTAGCTATCAACGAGCAGTACTTC. The V and J genes are TRBV19 and TRBJ2-7; 9 bases agree with TRBD2. From germline, CDR1 is LNHDA and CDR2 SQIVND (reference sequence). This CDR3 spans 16 amino acids. After removal of 8 bases from V and 5 bases from J, the junction contained 16 bases not matched to a gene.